This T cell receptor beta chain emerged from a study of blood T cell repertoires in COVID-19. TCRdb's copy holds only in-frame clones and misses some; the assay was immunoSEQ multiplex PCR. The table includes about 500,000 clones, roughly 87% detected once. Germline V gene sequence: CDR1 SGHTS, CDR2 YDEGEE. The CDR3 extends over 15 amino acids. Trimming stripped 0 bases from V and 4 bases from J, with 11 bases between. This TCR derives from a man in his late teens or twenties with COVID-19, enrolled during active disease. The chain employs TRBV5-8 and TRBJ2-4, with D possibly matching TRBD2 (6 bases). What was sequenced was peripheral blood. Here the CDR3 DNA reads TGTGCCAGCAGCTTGGGAGTTGGAGGGAAAAACATTCAGTACTTC. Translating it yields CASSLGVGGKNIQYF.